This T cell receptor beta chain was recorded in a study of shared clonotypes between healthy human individuals. Study as a whole: Aged 18 to 49, the donors were a couple of women and three men. Overall study results and limits: Larger richness was generally estimated for naive than memory subsets.

Germline values: CDR1 MNHEY, CDR2 SMNVEV (reference sequence). With 6 bases removed from V and 1 base from J, the gap between germline ends came to 12 bases. The CDR3 runs 14 residues. This table comes from immunoSEQ multiplex PCR, and its TCRdb copy is limited to in-frame clones, with some not included. The sample lists 950,000 to 1,100,000 clones, roughly 74% occurring once. In this sample, this clone turned up many times. The antigen is undetermined. The source of this sequence is a man younger than 35 in good health. Some clones in this sample may be carry-over from other donors' samples. The gene calls are TRBV27 and TRBJ1-1; TRBD1 is a possible D gene (5 bases). The specimen sequenced was memory CD4+ T cells from PBMCs. Subset denoted: CD45RA-negative fraction. Here the CDR3 DNA reads TGTGCCAGCAGGCCTCGGGGGGAGAACACTGAAGCTTTCTTT. Protein: CASRPRGENTEAFF.